A single sample gave rise to the 19 T cell receptor beta chains below, sequenced in a study of T cell changes during pregnancy in multiple sclerosis. TCRdb keeps only in-frame clones here, not all; method: immunoSEQ multiplex PCR. The repertoire holds approximately 40,000 clones, with 92% as singletons. The specimen comprised CD8+ T cells from peripheral blood mononuclear cells, sampled in the third trimester of pregnancy. Every receptor here comes from a female donor with multiple sclerosis, enrolled in a pregnancy study.

This chain links TRBV11-1 with TRBJ2-1; TRBD2 agrees at 9 bases. The length of the CDR3 is 17 residues. V dropped 0 bases and J dropped 8; count of bases not matched to a gene: 11. Per the germline V gene, CDR1 is SGHAT and CDR2 is FQDESV (reference sequence). CDR3 in DNA: TGTGCCAGCAGCTTAGCGCCTTGGCGGGAGGGAGATGATGAGCAGTTCTTC. Translating gives CASSLAPWREGDDEQFF.

The rearrangement uses TRBV13 and TRBJ2-2, with 8 bases aligning to TRBD1. The CDR3 has 18 amino acids. V lost 4 bases to trimming and J lost 4 bases; unmatched junction nucleotides: 14. Germline CDR1 reads PRHDT; CDR2 reads FYEKMQ (reference sequence). This CDR3 is CASSSMTGDAWITGELFF. The CDR3 DNA follows: TGTGCCAGCAGCTCTATGACAGGGGACGCTTGGATCACCGGGGAGCTGTTTTTT.

This chain connects TRBV5-4 to TRBJ1-2, with a tentative D call TRBD1 (6 bases). With 5 bases removed from V and 10 bases from J, the gap between germline ends came to 27 bases. The CDR3 contains 16 residues. Germline CDR1 SGHNT, CDR2 YYREEE (reference sequence). The CDR3 sequence is CASSLPGQLQPHPYTF. The CDR3 DNA reads TGTGCCAGCAGTTTACCTGGACAGCTACAACCGCATCCCTACACCTTC.

The chain combines TRBV7-3 with TRBJ1-1; D is ambiguous. The CDR3 runs to 15 residues. Germline lookup yields CDR1 SGHTA and CDR2 FQGTGA. Trimming shortened V by 1 base and J by 0 bases, and 9 bases separated the two germline ends. The CDR3 nucleotides are TGTGCCAGCAGCTTAAGCGGGAACATGAACACTGAAGCTTTCTTT. This sequence encodes CASSLSGNMNTEAFF. Filled out from reference TRBV7-3 and TRBJ1-1, the complete variable domain reads GAGVSQTPSNKVTEKGKYVELRCDPISGHTALYWYRQSLGQGPEFLIYFQGTGAADDSGLPNDRFFAVRPEGSVSTLKIQRTERGDSAVYLCASSLSGNMNTEAFFGQGTRLTVV.

The rearrangement joins TRBV5-6 to TRBJ2-5, with 11 bases matching TRBD1. With the DNA end fitting TRBJ2-7 better, the J assignment may be wrong. Per the germline V gene, CDR1 is SGHDT and CDR2 is YYEEEE. This CDR3 comprises 16 residues. The CDR3 sequence: CASSPSKGQGAYEQYF. Here the CDR3 DNA reads TGTGCCAGCAGCCCATCAAAGGGACAGGGGGCCTACGAGCAGTACTTC.

The chain is built from TRBV7-9 and TRBJ1-1, with a weak D call TRBD1 (5 bases). The CDR3 loop spans 15 amino acids. The V gene's germline CDR1 is SEHNR and CDR2 FQNEAQ (reference sequence). V was clipped by 2 bases and J by 1 base, with 11 bases between them. The CDR3 sequence: CASSLLQGWNTEAFF. DNA of the CDR3: TGTGCCAGCAGCTTACTTCAGGGTTGGAACACTGAAGCTTTCTTT. Full variable domain (missing parts from reference TRBV7-9 and TRBJ1-1): DTGVSQNPRHKITKRGQNVTFRCDPISEHNRLYWYRQTLGQGPEFLTYFQNEAQLEKSRLLSDRFSAERPKGSFSTLEIQRTEQGDSAMYLCASSLLQGWNTEAFFGQGTRLTVV.

The chain has TRBV29-1 and TRBJ2-7; D call uncertain. CDR1 is SQVTM and CDR2 is ANQGSEA in the germline V gene. V lost 4 bases and J 3 bases, leaving 10 bases between the germline ends. The CDR3 extends over 12 amino acids. The CDR3: CSVVYEHYEQYF. The CDR3, as DNA: TGCAGCGTTGTGTACGAACACTACGAGCAGTACTTC.

J is TRBJ2-1 and V is TRBV27; D may be TRBD2 (5 bases). The germline CDR1 and CDR2 sequences are MNHEY and SMNVEV (reference sequence). The CDR3 is 14 amino acids. V shed 6 bases and J shed 0 bases, with 9 bases lying between them. CDR3 sequence: CASSTGSSYNEQFF. CDR3 sequence (DNA): TGTGCCAGCAGCACGGGGAGCTCCTACAATGAGCAGTTCTTC.

This chain links TRBV7-9 with TRBJ2-1; 9 bases map to TRBD2. This CDR3 contains 15 residues. Germline CDR1 and CDR2: SEHNR and FQNEAQ (reference sequence). V dropped 6 bases and J dropped 7; count of bases not matched to a gene: 10. The CDR3 DNA reads TGTGCCAGCAGATCTATAGCGGGAGTTGAGAATGAGCAGTTCTTC. Its translation is CASRSIAGVENEQFF. Filled out from reference TRBV7-9 and TRBJ2-1, the complete variable domain reads DTGVSQNPRHKITKRGQNVTFRCDPISEHNRLYWYRQTLGQGPEFLTYFQNEAQLEKSRLLSDRFSAERPKGSFSTLEIQRTEQGDSAMYLCASRSIAGVENEQFFGPGTRLTVL.

J is TRBJ2-1 and V is TRBV10-2, with 9 bases that match TRBD2. Germline V CDR1 and CDR2: WSHSY, SAAADI. The CDR3 has 14 residues. The trim removed 4 bases at V and 8 bases at J, leaving 6 bases unmatched. CDR3: CASSVREGGHEQFF. The CDR3 DNA follows: TGCGCCAGCAGTGTGCGGGAGGGGGGCCATGAGCAGTTCTTC.

The chain combines TRBV9 with TRBJ2-2; D is ambiguous. This CDR3 comprises 15 residues. Trimming shortened V by 0 bases and J by 1 base, and 7 bases separated the two germline ends. The germline V gene has CDR1 SGDLS and CDR2 YYNGEE. The CDR3 spells CASSVAGKNTGELFF. The CDR3 DNA sequence: TGTGCCAGCAGCGTAGCAGGAAAGAACACCGGGGAGCTGTTTTTT.

This clone was seen only once. This sequence joins TRBV6-5 and TRBJ2-1; TRBD1 is a possible D gene (6 bases). The CDR3 length is 15 residues. Deletions cut 2 bases from V and 2 bases from J, with 10 bases between. Per germline, CDR1 MNHEY and CDR2 SVGAGI. In DNA, the CDR3 is TGTGCCAGCAGTTACAGGGGGAACGCCTACAATGAGCAGTTCTTC. Its protein product is CASSYRGNAYNEQFF.

The V gene is TRBV7-2, the J gene TRBJ2-5, with a weak D call TRBD2 (6 bases). Per germline, CDR1 SGHTA and CDR2 FQGNSA. The V gene lost 6 bases and the J gene lost 3 bases, with 17 bases spanning the gap. CDR3 size: 15 residues. In DNA form, the CDR3 reads TGTGCCAGCAGGGATCTAGCGTACTCTAAAGAGACCCAGTACTTC. Amino acids: CASRDLAYSKETQYF.

The J gene is TRBJ2-1, the V gene TRBV2; 8 nucleotides line up with TRBD2. Trimming removed 5 bases from V and 6 bases from J; junction bases left unmatched: 6. This CDR3 is 14 amino acids long. Germline V gives CDR1 SNHLY, CDR2 FYNNEI. CDR3 nucleotide sequence: TGTGCCAGCAGTCCAGCGGGAGTTAGCAATGAGCAGTTCTTC. Amino acid sequence: CASSPAGVSNEQFF.

The chain uses TRBV7-9 and TRBJ1-5; TRBD1 matches at 7 bases. From germline, CDR1 is SEHNR and CDR2 FQNEAQ (reference sequence). Trimming removed 6 bases from V and 2 bases from J; junction bases left unmatched: 4. The CDR3 is 14 amino acids. The CDR3 DNA follows: TGTGCCAGCAGTTATGGACAGGGCAATCAGCCCCAGCATTTT. Translation: CASSYGQGNQPQHF.

Here the CDR3 DNA reads TGTGCTAGTGGTTTGGACGGGACTACTCTCTACGAGCAGTACTTC. Its protein product is CASGLDGTTLYEQYF. This chain links TRBV12-5 with TRBJ2-7, with 7 bases that match TRBD2. Per the germline V gene, CDR1 is LGHNT and CDR2 is FRNRAP. V was clipped by 1 base and J by 3 bases; unmatched bases: 6. The CDR3 consists of 15 residues.

The genes are TRBV25-1 and TRBJ2-1, with 9 bases lining up with TRBD1. CDR1 MGHDK and CDR2 SYGVNS come from the germline V gene. With V trimmed by 7 bases and J by 6 bases, 7 bases remained unmatched. The CDR3 loop spans 14 amino acids. CDR3 sequence: CASMAPDRGNEQFF. The CDR3 DNA reads as TGTGCCAGCATGGCCCCGGACAGGGGCAATGAGCAGTTCTTC.

CDR3 nucleotide sequence: TGCAGCGTCATCGAGACAGATACGCAGTATTTT. This encodes CSVIETDTQYF. This chain joins TRBV29-1 and TRBJ2-3; D is ambiguous. V was shortened by 6 bases and J by 3 bases, with 7 bases between the two germline ends. The germline gives CDR1 SQVTM, CDR2 ANQGSEA. The CDR3 runs to 11 residues.

This clone appeared once. The V gene is TRBV6-4, the J gene TRBJ2-5, with 11 bases identical to TRBD1. CDR3 length: 15 residues. V shed 6 bases and J 1 base; nucleotides not matched to a gene: 4. Looked up from germline, CDR1 is MRHNA and CDR2 is SNTAGT. The CDR3 loop reads CASSPGQGGQETQYF. The CDR3 DNA is TGTGCCAGCAGCCCGGGACAGGGGGGCCAAGAGACCCAGTACTTC.